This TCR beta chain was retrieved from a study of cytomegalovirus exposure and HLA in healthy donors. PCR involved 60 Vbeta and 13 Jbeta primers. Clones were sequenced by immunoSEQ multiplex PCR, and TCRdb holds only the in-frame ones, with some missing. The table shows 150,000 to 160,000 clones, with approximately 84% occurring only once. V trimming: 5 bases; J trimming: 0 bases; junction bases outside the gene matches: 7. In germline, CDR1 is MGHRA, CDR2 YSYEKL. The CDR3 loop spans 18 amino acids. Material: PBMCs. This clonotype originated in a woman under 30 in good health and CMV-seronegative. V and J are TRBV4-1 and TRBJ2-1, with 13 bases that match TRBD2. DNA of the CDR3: TGCGCCAGCAGCTCTGGACTAGCGGGGGCCAGCTCCTACAATGAGCAGTTCTTC. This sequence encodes CASSSGLAGASSYNEQFF.